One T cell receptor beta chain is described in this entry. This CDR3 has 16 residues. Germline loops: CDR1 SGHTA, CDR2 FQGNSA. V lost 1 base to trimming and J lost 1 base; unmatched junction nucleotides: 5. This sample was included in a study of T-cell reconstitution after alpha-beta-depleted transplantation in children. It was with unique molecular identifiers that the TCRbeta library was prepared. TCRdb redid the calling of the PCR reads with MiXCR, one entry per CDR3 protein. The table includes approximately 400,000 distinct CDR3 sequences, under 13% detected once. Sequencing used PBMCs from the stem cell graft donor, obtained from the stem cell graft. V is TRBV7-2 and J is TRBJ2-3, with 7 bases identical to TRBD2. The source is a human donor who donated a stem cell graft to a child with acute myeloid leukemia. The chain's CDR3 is CASSLDGAGGTDTQYF. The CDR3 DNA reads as TGTGCCAGCAGCTTAGATGGGGCGGGAGGCACAGATACGCAGTATTTT.